The present T cell receptor (beta chain) was sequenced within a study of CD8+CD57+ T cells in acquired aplastic anemia. Study in general: The mean DNA yield obtained from sorted CD4+ and CD8+ cells came to 3 to 4 ug. Study conclusions and caveats: About 29 CD8+ CDR3 sequences occurred in both the patients and the controls.

The germline CDR1 and CDR2 sequences are LGHNA and YNFKEQ. V dropped 0 bases and J dropped 1 base, with 10 bases sitting between them. CDR3 length equals 15 residues. The sequenced patients had an expansion of CD8+CD57+ cells seen by flow cytometry. Every patient had severe acquired aplastic anemia. There was no therapy given to any patient before the blood sampling took place. As concerns this clonotype: What it binds is not known.

The template used for profiling TCR beta VDJ and CDR3 was genomic DNA. TCRdb re-called the reads through MiXCR, storing one row per CDR3 protein. The sample carries hundreds of thousands of distinct CDR3 sequences, 25% to 40% recorded once. The TCR comes from a human donor with aplastic anemia. J is TRBJ2-7 and V is TRBV4-2; no definite D call. The sample was sorted CD4+, CD8+, or CD8+CD57+ T cells (not recorded which) from PBMCs. The CDR3 region has the DNA TGTGCCAGCAGCCAAGAACTGGCGACGTCCTACGAGCAGTACTTC. As protein: CASSQELATSYEQYF.